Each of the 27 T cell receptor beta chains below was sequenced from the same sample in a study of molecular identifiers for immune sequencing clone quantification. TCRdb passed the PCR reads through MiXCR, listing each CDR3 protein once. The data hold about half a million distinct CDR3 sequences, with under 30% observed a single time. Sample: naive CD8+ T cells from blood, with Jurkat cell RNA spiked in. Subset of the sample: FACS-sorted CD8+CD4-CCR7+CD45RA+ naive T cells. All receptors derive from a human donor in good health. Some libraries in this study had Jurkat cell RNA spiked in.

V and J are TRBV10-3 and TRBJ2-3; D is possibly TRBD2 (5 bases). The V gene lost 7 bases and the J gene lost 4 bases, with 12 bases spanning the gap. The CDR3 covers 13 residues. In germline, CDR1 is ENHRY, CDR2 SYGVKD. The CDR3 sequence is CAINSARADTQYF. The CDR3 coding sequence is TGTGCCATCAATAGCGCCCGGGCAGATACGCAGTATTTT.

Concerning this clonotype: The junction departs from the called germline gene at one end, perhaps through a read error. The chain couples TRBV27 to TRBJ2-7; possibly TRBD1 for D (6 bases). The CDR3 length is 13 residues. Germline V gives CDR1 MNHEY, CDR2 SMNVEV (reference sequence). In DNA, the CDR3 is TGTGCCAGCTCATTCTCAGGGGTTTACGAGCAGCACTTC. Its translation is CASSFSGVYEQHF.

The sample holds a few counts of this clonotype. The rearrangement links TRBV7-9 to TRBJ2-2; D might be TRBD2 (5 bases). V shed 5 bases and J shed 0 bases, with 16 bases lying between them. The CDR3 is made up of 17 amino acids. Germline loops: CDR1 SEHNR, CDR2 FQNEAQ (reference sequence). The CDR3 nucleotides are TGTGCCAGCAGCGTCCCGAGGAAGCGGACGAACACCGGGGAGCTGTTTTTT. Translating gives CASSVPRKRTNTGELFF.

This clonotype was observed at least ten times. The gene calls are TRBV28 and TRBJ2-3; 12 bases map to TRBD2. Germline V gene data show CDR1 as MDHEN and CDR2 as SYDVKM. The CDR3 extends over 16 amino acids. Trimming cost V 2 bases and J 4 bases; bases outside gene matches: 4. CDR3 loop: CASSLLAGGLADTQYF. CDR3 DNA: TGTGCCAGCAGTTTACTAGCGGGAGGGCTAGCAGATACGCAGTATTTT.

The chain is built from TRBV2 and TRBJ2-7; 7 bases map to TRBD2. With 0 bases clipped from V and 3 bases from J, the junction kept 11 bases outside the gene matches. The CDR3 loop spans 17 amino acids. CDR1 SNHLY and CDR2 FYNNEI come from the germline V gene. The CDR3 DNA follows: TGTGCCAGCAGTGAAGCCCGACACACTAGCGAGCACTACGAGCAGTACTTC. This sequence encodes CASSEARHTSEHYEQYF. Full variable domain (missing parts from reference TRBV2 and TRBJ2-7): EPEVTQTPSHQVTQMGQEVILRCVPISNHLYFYWYRQILGQKVEFLVSFYNNEISEKSEIFDDQFSVERPDGSNFTLKIRSTKLEDSAMYFCASSEARHTSEHYEQYFGPGTRLTVT.

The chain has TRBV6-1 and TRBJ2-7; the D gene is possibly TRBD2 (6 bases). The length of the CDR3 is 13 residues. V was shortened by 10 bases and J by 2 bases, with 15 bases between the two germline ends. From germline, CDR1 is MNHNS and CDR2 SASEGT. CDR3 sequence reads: CATRRDRTYEQYF. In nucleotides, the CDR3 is TGTGCCACCAGGAGGGACCGGACCTACGAGCAGTACTTC.

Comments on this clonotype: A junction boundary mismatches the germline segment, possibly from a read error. The CDR3 protein is CSARGSSGANVLAF. In nucleotides, the CDR3 is TGCAGTGCTAGAGGAAGCTCTGGGGCCAACGTCCTGGCTTTC. The chain couples TRBV20-1 to TRBJ2-6; D is possibly TRBD1 (5 bases). Germline lookup yields CDR1 DFQATT and CDR2 SNEGSKA (reference sequence). The CDR3 has 14 residues.

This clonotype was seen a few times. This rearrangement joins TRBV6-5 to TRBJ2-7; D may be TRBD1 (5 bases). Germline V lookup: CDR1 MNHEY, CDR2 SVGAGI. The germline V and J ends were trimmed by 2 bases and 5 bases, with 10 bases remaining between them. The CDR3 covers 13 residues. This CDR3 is CASSYRGPHEQYF. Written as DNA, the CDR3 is TGTGCCAGCAGTTACAGGGGCCCCCACGAGCAGTACTTC.

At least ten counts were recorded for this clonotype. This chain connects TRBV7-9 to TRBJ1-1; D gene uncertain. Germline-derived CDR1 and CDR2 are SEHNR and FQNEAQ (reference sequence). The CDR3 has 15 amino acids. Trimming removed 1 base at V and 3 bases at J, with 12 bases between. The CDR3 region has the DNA TGTGCCAGCAGCTTAGAAAGTTACCGCGACACTGAAGCTTTCTTT. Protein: CASSLESYRDTEAFF. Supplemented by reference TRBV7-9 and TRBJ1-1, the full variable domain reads DTGVSQNPRHKITKRGQNVTFRCDPISEHNRLYWYRQTLGQGPEFLTYFQNEAQLEKSRLLSDRFSAERPKGSFSTLEIQRTEQGDSAMYLCASSLESYRDTEAFFGQGTRLTVV.

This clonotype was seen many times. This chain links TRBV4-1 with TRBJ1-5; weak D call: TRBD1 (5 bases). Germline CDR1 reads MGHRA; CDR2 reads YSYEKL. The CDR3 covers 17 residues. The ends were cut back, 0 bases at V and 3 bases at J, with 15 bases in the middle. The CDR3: CASSQDGRAGDNQPQHF. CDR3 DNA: TGCGCCAGCAGCCAAGATGGACGGGCGGGGGACAATCAGCCCCAGCATTTT.

The CDR3 coding sequence is TGTGCCAGCAGCTTGGAGGACAGGGGAGGTGAGCAGTTCTTC. This sequence encodes CASSLEDRGGEQFF. The V call is TRBV5-4, the J call TRBJ2-1; TRBD1 matches 9 bases. V gave up 0 bases and J gave up 9 bases; unmatched junction bases: 4. This CDR3 spans 14 amino acids. CDR1 and CDR2 (germline): SGHNT, YYREEE (reference sequence).

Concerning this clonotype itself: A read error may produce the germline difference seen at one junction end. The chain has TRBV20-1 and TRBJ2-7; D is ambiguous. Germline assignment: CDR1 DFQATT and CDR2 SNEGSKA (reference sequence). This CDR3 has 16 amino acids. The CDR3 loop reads CSAFPRKGESSCEQYF. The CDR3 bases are TGCAGTGCTTTTCCCCGTAAGGGCGAAAGCTCCTGCGAGCAGTACTTC.

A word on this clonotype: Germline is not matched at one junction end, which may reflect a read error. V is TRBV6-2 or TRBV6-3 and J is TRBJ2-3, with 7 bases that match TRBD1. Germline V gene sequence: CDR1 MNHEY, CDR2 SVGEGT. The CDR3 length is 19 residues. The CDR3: CASSYKGIGQARRTDTEYF. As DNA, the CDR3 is TGTGCCAGCAGTTACAAGGGGATCGGACAGGCAAGACGCACAGATACGGAGTATTTT.

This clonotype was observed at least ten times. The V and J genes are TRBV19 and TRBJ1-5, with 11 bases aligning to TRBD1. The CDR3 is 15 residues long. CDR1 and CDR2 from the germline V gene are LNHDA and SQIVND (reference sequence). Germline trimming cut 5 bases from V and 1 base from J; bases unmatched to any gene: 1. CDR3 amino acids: CASSGQGASNQPQHF. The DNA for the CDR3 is TGTGCCAGTAGTGGACAGGGGGCGAGCAATCAGCCCCAGCATTTT.

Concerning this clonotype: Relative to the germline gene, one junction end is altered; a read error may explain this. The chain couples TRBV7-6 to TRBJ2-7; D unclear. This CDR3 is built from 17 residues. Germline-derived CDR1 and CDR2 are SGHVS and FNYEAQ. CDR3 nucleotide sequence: TGTACCAGCAGCCCAGCTACCGGGCCACCAAGCTCCTACAAGCAGTACTTC. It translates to CTSSPATGPPSSYKQYF.

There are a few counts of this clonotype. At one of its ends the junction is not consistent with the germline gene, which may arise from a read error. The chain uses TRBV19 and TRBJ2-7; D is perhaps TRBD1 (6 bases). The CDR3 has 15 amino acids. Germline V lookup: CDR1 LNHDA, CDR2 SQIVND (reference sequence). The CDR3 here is CASSIRDTRTYEQHF. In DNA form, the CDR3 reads TGTGCCAGTAGTATCCGGGACACTCGAACCTACGAGCAGCACTTC. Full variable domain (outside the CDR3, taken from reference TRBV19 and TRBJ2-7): DGGITQSPKYLFRKEGQNVTLSCEQNLNHDAMYWYRQDPGQGLRLIYYSQIVNDFQKGDIAEGYSVSREKKESFPLTVTSAQKNPTAFYLCASSIRDTRTYEQHFGPGTRLTVT.

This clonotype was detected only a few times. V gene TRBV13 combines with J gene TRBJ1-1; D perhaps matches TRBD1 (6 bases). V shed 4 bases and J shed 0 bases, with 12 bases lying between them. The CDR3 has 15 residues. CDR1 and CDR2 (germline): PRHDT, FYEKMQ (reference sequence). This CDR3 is CASSYRTDMNTEAFF. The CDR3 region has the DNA TGTGCCAGCAGCTACCGGACAGACATGAACACTGAAGCTTTCTTT.

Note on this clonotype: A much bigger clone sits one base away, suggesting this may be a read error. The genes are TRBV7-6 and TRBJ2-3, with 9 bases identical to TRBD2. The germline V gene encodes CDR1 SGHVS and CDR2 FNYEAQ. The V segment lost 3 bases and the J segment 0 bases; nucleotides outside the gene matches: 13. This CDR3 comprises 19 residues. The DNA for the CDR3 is TGTGCCAGCAGCTTTTTGGTGCGGGGGGGCCCCTTAAGCACAGATACGCAGTATTTT. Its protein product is CASSFLVRGGPLSTDTQYF.

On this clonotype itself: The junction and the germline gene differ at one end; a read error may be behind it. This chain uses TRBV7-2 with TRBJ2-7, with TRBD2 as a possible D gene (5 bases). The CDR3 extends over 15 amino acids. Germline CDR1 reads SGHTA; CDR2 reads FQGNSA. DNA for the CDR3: TGTTCCAGCAGCTCCCCGCTTTTGCGGGCCTACGAGCAGTACTTC. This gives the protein CSSSSPLLRAYEQYF.

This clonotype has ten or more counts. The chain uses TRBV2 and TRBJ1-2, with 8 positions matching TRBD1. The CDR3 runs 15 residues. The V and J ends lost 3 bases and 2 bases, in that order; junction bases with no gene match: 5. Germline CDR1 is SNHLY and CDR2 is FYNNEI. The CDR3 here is CASSESTGVNYGYTF. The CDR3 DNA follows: TGTGCCAGCAGTGAGTCGACAGGGGTAAACTATGGCTACACCTTC.

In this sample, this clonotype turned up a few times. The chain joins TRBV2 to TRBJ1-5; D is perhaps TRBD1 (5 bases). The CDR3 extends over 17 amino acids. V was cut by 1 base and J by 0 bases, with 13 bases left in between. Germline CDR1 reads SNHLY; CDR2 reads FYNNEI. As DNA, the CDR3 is TGTGCCAGCAGTGAAGTTCAGGGAACCTATAGCAATCAGCCCCAGCATTTT. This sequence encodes CASSEVQGTYSNQPQHF.

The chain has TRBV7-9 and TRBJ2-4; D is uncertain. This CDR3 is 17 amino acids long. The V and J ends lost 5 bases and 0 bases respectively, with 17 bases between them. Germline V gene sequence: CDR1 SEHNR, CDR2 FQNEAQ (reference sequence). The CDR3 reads CASSPRFSTLAKNIQYF. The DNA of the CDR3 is TGTGCCAGCAGCCCACGGTTTAGCACACTAGCCAAAAACATTCAGTACTTC.

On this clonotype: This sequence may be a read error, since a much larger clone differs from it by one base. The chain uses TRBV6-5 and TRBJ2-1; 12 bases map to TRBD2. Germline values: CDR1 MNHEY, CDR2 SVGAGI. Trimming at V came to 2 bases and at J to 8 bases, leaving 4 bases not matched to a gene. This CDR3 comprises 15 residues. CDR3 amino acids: CASSYRLAGVDEQFF. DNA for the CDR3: TGTGCCAGCAGTTACCGACTAGCGGGGGTTGATGAGCAGTTCTTC.

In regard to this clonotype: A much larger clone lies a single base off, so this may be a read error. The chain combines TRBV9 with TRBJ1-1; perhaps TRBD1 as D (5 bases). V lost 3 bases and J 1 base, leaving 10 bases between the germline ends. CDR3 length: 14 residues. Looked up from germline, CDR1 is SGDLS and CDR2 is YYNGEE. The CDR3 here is CASSAGGTNTEAFF. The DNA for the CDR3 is TGTGCCAGCAGCGCGGGGGGTACGAACACTGAAGCTTTCTTT.

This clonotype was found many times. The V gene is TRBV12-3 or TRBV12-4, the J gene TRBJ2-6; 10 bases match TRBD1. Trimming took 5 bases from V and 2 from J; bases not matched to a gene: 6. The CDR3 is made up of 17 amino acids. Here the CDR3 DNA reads TGTGCCAGCAGTCCCGGGACAGGGGAAGCTGGGGCCAACGTCCTGACTTTC. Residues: CASSPGTGEAGANVLTF.

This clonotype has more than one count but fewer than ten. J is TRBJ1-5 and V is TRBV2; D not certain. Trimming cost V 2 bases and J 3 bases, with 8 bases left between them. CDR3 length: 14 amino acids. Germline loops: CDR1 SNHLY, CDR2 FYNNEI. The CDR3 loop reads CASSETGSNQPQHF. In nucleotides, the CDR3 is TGTGCCAGCAGTGAAACGGGTTCCAATCAGCCCCAGCATTTT.

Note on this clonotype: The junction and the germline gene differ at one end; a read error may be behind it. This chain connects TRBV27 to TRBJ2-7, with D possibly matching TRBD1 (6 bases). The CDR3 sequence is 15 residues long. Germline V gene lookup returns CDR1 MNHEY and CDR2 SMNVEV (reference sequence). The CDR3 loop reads CASSLSAGVPLEQHF. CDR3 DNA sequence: TGTGCCAGCAGTTTATCAGCAGGGGTCCCCCTCGAGCAGCACTTC.